A selection of T cell receptor beta chains follows, all from one sample in a study of blood T cell repertoires in COVID-19. Clones were read by immunoSEQ multiplex PCR, and TCRdb kept only the in-frame ones, dropping some. This table has about 370,000 clones, 75% to 90% appearing once. Source material: PBMCs or T cells enriched from blood (not recorded which). The source is a man between 18 and 29 years old who had recovered from COVID-19. Each CDR3 is given with its conserved first and last residue. The D gene is left open where the match is weak. Only some rows state a clone size, as once, few, many or a class for expanded clones.

D | J | length | V | size | DNA | CDR3
TRBD1 | TRBJ1-5 | 17 | TRBV4-1 | NA | TGCGCCAGCAGCCAATGGGCCGGGACAGGGGACAATCAGCCCCAGCATTTT | CASSQWAGTGDNQPQHF
TRBD1 | TRBJ1-1 | 13 | TRBV15 | NA | TGTGCCACAGCGACAGGGCTTAACACTGAAGCTTTCTTT | CATATGLNTEAFF
NA | TRBJ2-7 | 15 | TRBV18 | NA | TGTGCCAGCTCACCACCGGCCAGTGGGAGCGACGAGCAGTACTTC | CASSPPASGSDEQYF
NA | TRBJ1-2 | 11 | TRBV9 | once | TGTGCCAGCAGTGGTAACCAGGGCTACACCTTC | CASSGNQGYTF
TRBD2 | TRBJ2-7 | 14 | TRBV2 | NA | TGTGCCAGCAATAGCGGGAATTCTCCCTACGAGCAGTACTTC | CASNSGNSPYEQYF
TRBD2 | TRBJ2-7 | 16 | TRBV5-5 | NA | TGTGCCAGCAGCTCACGGACTAGCGGGGGGACCTACGAGCAGTACTTC | CASSSRTSGGTYEQYF
NA | TRBJ1-2 | 12 | TRBV9 | NA | TGTGCCAGCAGCGTAGACGCGGGCGGCTACACCTTC | CASSVDAGGYTF
NA | TRBJ1-2 | 14 | TRBV11-2 | NA | TGTGCCAGCAGCTTATTATTAGGGGAAACGGGCTACACCTTC | CASSLLLGETGYTF
TRBD2 | TRBJ2-1 | 15 | TRBV27 | NA | TGTGCCAGCAGTACGATAGCGGGAGTTTACAATGAGCAGTTCTTC | CASSTIAGVYNEQFF
TRBD2 | TRBJ2-7 | 15 | TRBV11-2 | NA | TGTGCCAGCAGCTCCTTCGCGGGGGGGCGCTCCGAGCAGTACTTC | CASSSFAGGRSEQYF
TRBD2 | TRBJ2-1 | 18 | TRBV10-3 | NA | TGTGCCATCAGTGAGTCACTCATGGGGGGACTAGCCCAGGATGAGCAGTTCTTC | CAISESLMGGLAQDEQFF
NA | TRBJ1-5 | 14 | TRBV2 | NA | TGTGCCAGCACTACGGGGAGGAGAGGTCAGCCCCAGCATTTT | CASTTGRRGQPQHF
NA | TRBJ2-1 | 12 | TRBV6-5 | once | TGTGCCAGCCGGCGGGACTACAATGAGCAGTTCTTC | CASRRDYNEQFF
NA | TRBJ1-3 | 15 | TRBV6-5 | NA | TGTGCCAGCAGACCCTCACAGGGTCCTGGAAACACCATATATTTT | CASRPSQGPGNTIYF
NA | TRBJ2-7 | 15 | TRBV11-2 | NA | TGTGCCAGCAGCTTAAACGCGGGGCACTCCTACGAGCAGTACTTC | CASSLNAGHSYEQYF
NA | TRBJ1-5 | 15 | TRBV5-1 | NA | TGCGCCAGCAGCCCAGGACAGTTAGGCAATCAGCCCCAGCATTTT | CASSPGQLGNQPQHF
TRBD2 | TRBJ2-5 | 15 | TRBV11-2 | NA | TGTGCCAGCAGCGTTAGCGGGAGGGCCATGGGGACCCAGTACTTC | CASSVSGRAMGTQYF
TRBD1 | TRBJ2-1 | 14 | TRBV19 | NA | TGTGCCAGTAGGAGGACAGGGGGAGGTAGTGAGCAGTTCTTC | CASRRTGGGSEQFF
TRBD2 | TRBJ2-1 | 17 | TRBV9 | once | TGTGCCAGCAGCGCGAGGGGACTAGCGGGCTCCTACAATGAGCAGTTCTTC | CASSARGLAGSYNEQFF
NA | TRBJ1-5 | 15 | TRBV11-3 | NA | TGTGCCAGCAGCCAACACAGGGCCTCTAATCAGCCCCAGCATTTT | CASSQHRASNQPQHF